This T cell receptor beta chain was identified during a study of blood T cells in healthy people across ages. Study-level findings and limits: The percentage of naive T cells correlated strongly with TCR beta diversity. Any changes in expanded clonotypes were possibly confounded, as donor CMV status remained unknown.

Germline V gene lookup returns CDR1 WSHSY and CDR2 SAAADI. There are 16 residues in the CDR3. Germline trimming cut 8 bases from V and 3 bases from J; bases unmatched to any gene: 11. Combining a sample-barcoded 5' primer with a J-beta primer mix, a second PCR ran for roughly 6 to 11 cycles. A single record per CDR3 protein comes from TCRdb applying MiXCR to the 5' RACE reads. The data show about 1.6 million distinct CDR3 sequences, about 35% seen once. In the case of this clonotype: Its antigen is unidentified.

Specimen: blood. The sequence was collected from a woman aged 30 to 39 in good health. This chain joins TRBV10-2 and TRBJ2-2; 8 bases agree with TRBD2. CDR3: CASLELSGGHTGELFF. The CDR3 bases are TGCGCCAGCCTAGAACTGAGCGGGGGCCACACCGGGGAGCTGTTTTTT.